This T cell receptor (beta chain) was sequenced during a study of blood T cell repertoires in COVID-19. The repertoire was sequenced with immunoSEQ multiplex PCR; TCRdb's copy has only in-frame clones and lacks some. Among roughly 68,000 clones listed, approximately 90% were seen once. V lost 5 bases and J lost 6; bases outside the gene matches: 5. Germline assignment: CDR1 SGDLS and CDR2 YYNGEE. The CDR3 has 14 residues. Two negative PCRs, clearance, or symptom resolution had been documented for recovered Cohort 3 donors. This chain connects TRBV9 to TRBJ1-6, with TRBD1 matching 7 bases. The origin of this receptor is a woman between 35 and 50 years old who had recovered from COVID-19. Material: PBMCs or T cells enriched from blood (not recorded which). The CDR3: CASSRGPGNSPLHF. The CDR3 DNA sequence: TGTGCCAGCAGTAGGGGGCCCGGTAATTCACCCCTCCACTTT.